A single T cell receptor (beta chain) is shown here with its context. The sample originates from a study of blood T cell repertoires in COVID-19. Turning to the study itself: COVID-19 samples collected from the United States, Italy and Spain covered acute and convalescent phases. Sources were T cells, B-cell-depleted T cells, or PBMCs; the material itself was cDNA or gDNA.

In the original analysis: Estimation of nucleated cell counts was performed using reference gene primer amplification. Some clones are missing from TCRdb's copy, which holds only in-frame ones; the method was immunoSEQ multiplex PCR. The D gene and trimming were derived from the DNA, and the V and J assignments and clone size from that table. The table has 95,000 to 100,000 clones, 85% to 95% seen once; the top ten hold around 6%. In germline, CDR1 is SGHDN, CDR2 FVKESK. This CDR3 has 15 residues. V gave up 10 bases and J gave up 2 bases, with 21 bases separating them. The sequenced sample consisted of peripheral blood. The sequence was collected from a man aged 50 to 59 with active COVID-19. The chain is built from TRBV14 and TRBJ2-7; D may be TRBD2 (5 bases). The CDR3 here is CATSPGPSGTYEQYF. CDR3 nucleotide sequence: TGTGCCACCTCACCCGGTCCATCGGGGACCTACGAGCAGTACTTC.